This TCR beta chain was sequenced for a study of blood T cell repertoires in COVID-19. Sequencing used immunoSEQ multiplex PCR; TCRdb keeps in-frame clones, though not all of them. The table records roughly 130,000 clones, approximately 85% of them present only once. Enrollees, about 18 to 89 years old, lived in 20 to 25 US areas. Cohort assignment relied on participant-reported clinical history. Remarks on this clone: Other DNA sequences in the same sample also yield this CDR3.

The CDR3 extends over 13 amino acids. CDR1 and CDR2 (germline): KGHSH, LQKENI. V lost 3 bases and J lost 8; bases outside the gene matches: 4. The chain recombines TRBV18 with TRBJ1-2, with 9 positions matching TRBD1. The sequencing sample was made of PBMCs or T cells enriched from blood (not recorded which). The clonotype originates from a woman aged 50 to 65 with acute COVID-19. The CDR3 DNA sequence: TGTGCCAGCTCACCCCGGACAGGGGACGGCTACACCTTC. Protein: CASSPRTGDGYTF.